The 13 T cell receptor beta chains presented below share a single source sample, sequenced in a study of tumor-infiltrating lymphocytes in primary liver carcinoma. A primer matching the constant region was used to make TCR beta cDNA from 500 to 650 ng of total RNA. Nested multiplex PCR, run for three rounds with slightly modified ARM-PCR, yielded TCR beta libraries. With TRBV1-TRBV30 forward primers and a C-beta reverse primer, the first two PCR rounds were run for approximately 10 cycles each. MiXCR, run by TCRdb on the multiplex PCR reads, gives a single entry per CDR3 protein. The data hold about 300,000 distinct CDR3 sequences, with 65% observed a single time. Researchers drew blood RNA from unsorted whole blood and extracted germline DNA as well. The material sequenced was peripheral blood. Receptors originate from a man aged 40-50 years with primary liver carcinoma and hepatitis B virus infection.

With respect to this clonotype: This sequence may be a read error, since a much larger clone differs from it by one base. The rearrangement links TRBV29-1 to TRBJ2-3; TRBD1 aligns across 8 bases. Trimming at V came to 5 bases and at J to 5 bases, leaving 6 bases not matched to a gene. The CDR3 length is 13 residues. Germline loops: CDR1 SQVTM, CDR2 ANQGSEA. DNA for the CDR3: TGCAGCGTTAGGACAGGGAACATAGATACGCAGTATTTT. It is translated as CSVRTGNIDTQYF.

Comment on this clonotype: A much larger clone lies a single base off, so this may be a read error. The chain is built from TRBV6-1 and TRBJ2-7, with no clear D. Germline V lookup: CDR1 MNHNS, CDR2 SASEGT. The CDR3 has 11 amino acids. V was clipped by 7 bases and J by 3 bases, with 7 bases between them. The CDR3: CASTAVYEQYF. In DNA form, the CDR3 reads TGTGCCAGCACCGCAGTCTACGAGCAGTACTTC.

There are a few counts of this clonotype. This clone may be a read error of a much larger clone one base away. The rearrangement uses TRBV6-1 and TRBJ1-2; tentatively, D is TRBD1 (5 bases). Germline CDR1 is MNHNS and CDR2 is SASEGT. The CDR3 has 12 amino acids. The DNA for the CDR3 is TGTGCCAGCACCCAGGACAACTATGACTACACCTTC. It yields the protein CASTQDNYDYTF.

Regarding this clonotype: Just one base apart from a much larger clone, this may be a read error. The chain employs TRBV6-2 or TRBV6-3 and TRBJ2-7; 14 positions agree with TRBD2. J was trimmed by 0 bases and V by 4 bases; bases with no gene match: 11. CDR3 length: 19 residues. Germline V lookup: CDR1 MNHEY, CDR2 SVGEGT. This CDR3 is CASSSGLAGVSAISYEQYF. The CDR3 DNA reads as TGTGCCAGCAGTTCGGGACTAGCGGGAGTATCCGCTATCTCCTACGAGCAGTACTTC.

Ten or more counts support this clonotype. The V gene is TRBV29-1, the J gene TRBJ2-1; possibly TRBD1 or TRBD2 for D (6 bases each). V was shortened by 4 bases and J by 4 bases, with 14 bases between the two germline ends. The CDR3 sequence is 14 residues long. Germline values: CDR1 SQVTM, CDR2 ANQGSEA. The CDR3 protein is CSVGVGAGYNEQFF. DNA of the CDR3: TGCAGCGTTGGGGTGGGGGCGGGGTACAATGAGCAGTTCTTC.

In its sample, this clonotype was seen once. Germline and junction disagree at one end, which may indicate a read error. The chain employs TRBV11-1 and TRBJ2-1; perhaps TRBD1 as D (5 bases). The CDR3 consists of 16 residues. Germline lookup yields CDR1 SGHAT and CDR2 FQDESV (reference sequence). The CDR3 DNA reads TGTACCAGCACTTCATCCCGAGACAGAGGCTTAAATGAGCAGTTCTTC. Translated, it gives CTSTSSRDRGLNEQFF.

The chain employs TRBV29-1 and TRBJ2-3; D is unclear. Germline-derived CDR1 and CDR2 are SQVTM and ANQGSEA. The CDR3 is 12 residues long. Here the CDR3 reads CTVHHLTDTQYF. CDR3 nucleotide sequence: TGCACTGTTCATCACCTCACAGATACGCAGTATTTT.

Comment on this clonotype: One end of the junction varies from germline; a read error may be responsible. The CDR3 DNA reads as TGTGCCAGCAGCTTGCCCCCTCGGAGCTCTGGGGCCAACGTCCCGACTTTC. The encoded protein is CASSLPPRSSGANVPTF. The chain is built from TRBV5-4 and TRBJ2-6, with D tentatively TRBD1 (5 bases). The CDR3 extends over 17 amino acids. The germline V gene has CDR1 SGHNT and CDR2 YYREEE (reference sequence).

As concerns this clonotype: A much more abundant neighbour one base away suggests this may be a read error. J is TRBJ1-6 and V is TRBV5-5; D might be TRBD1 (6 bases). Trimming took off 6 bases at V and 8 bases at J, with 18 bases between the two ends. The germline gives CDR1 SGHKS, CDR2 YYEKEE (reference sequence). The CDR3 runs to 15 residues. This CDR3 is CASILWGGGDSPLHF. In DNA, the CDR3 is TGTGCCAGCATCCTGTGGGGTGGGGGCGATTCACCCCTCCACTTT.

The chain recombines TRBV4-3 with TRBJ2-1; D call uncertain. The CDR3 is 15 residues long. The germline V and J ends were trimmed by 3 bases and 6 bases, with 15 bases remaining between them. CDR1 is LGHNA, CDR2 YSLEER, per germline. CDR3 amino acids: CASSQDGVNCNEQFF. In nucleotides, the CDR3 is TGCGCCAGCAGCCAGGATGGGGTGAACTGCAATGAGCAGTTCTTC.

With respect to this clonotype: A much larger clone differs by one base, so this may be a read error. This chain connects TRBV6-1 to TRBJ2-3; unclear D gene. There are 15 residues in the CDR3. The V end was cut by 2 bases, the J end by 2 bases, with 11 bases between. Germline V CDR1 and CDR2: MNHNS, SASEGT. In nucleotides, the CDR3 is TGTGCCAGCAGTGAACACATGGAACCCACAGATACGCAGTATTTT. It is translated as CASSEHMEPTDTQYF.

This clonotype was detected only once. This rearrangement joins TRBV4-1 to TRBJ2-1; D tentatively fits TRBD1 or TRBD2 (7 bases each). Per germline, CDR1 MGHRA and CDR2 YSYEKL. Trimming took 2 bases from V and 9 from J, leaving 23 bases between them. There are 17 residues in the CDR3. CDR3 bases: TGCGCCAGCAGCCAATATATAATGGCTAGCAGGGGGGGTGAGCAGTTCTTC. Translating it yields CASSQYIMASRGGEQFF.

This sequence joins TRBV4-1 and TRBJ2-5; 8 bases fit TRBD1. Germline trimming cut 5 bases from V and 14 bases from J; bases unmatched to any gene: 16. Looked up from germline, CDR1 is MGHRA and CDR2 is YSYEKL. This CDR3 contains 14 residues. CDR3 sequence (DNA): TGCGCCAGCAGCTCGACTGGGACAGGCCAGACGACTTACTTC. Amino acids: CASSSTGTGQTTYF.